The text below deals with one T cell receptor beta chain. The antigen is unknown. Researchers ran the assay at a deep level. Assay: immunoSEQ multiplex PCR; the TCRdb copy retains only in-frame clones and omits some. The table lists about 1.9 million clones, 90% to 95% of them singletons. The data originate from a study of shared clonotypes between healthy human individuals. Study-wide results and limits: When naive CD4 clonotypes were compared across a few donors, about 4.9% were shared. Sample collection involved blood only; tissue repertoires are likely different.

The naive CD8 population came from CD45RO-negative cells selected for CCR7, without terminally differentiated effector memory CD45RA+ cells. CDR1 is SGDLS and CDR2 is YYNGEE in the germline V gene. The CDR3 extends over 14 amino acids. Trimming removed 2 bases from V and 5 bases from J, with 12 bases in between. The genes are TRBV9 and TRBJ2-3; D is perhaps TRBD1 or TRBD2 (5 bases each). This TCR was recovered from a young man in good health. Some clones in this sample may be carry-over from other donors' samples. The sample was naive CD8+ T cells from PBMCs. DNA of the CDR3: TGTGCCAGCAGCGTGAAATCTGGGGGAGATACGCAGTATTTT. Its translation is CASSVKSGGDTQYF.